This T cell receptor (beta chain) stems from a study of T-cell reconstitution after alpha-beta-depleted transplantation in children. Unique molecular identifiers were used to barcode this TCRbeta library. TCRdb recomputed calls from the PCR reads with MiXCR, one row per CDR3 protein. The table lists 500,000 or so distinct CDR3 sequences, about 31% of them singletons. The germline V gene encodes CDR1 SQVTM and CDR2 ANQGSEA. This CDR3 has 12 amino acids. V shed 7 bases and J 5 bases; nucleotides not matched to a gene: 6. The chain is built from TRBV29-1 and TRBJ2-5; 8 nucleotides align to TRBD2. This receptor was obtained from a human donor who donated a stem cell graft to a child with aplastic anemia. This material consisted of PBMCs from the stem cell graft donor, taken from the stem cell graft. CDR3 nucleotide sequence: TGCAGCGGAACCGGGGGGGAGGAGACCCAGTACTTC. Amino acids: CSGTGGEETQYF. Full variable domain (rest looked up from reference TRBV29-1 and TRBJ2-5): SAVISQKPSRDICQRGTSLTIQCQVDSQVTMMFWYRQQPGQSLTLIATANQGSEATYESGFVIDKFPISRPNLTFSTLTVSNMSPEDSSIYLCSGTGGEETQYFGPGTRLLVL.